This T cell receptor beta chain was sequenced for a study of T cell responses to AZD1222 COVID-19 vaccine. General study points: Among the donors, most were white British and more were female, and clonal diversity was possibly underestimated.

With regard to this clone: Its antigen is not identified.

The V end lost 8 bases, the J end lost 9 bases, and 11 bases lay between the germline ends. CDR3 length: 12 residues. Germline CDR1 reads SGHVS; CDR2 reads FQNEAQ. Profiled with immunoSEQ multiplex PCR; TCRdb holds only in-frame clones, not every one. Among roughly 75,000 clones listed, roughly 84% were seen once. The material was peripheral blood, obtained 28 days after the second AZD1222 dose. The clonotype originates from an adult who received the AZD1222 COVID-19 vaccine. The rearrangement uses TRBV7-8 and TRBJ1-6, with D maybe TRBD1 (6 bases). Here the CDR3 reads CASGGGGSPLHF. CDR3 sequence (DNA): TGTGCCAGCGGAGGGGGAGGTTCACCCCTCCACTTT.